Listed here are 3 T cell receptor beta chains from one sample, sequenced in a study of T cells in Graves' hyperthyroidism and ophthalmopathy. Researchers took RNA transcripts and amplified the TCR beta CDR3 regions from them. HTBI primers were employed in a first-round RT-PCR of the TCR CDR3. In TCRdb, the multiplex PCR reads were re-called with MiXCR into one record per CDR3 protein. Of 300,000 to 450,000 distinct CDR3 sequences listed, around 25% are singletons. What was sequenced was blood. The receptors were sampled from a middle-aged man with Graves' hyperthyroidism.

This clonotype appeared many times. The V call is TRBV24-1, the J call TRBJ2-1, with a weak D call TRBD1 (6 bases). V lost 12 bases, J lost 0 bases, and 14 bases lay in between. The length of the CDR3 is 14 residues. CDR1 and CDR2 (germline): KGHDR, SFDVKD. The CDR3: CAASGVGSYNEQFF. The CDR3 DNA reads as TGTGCCGCTTCAGGGGTGGGCTCCTACAATGAGCAGTTCTTC.

As for this clonotype: A much bigger clone sits one base away, suggesting this may be a read error. This chain joins TRBV5-1 and TRBJ2-7; D assignment may be TRBD1 or TRBD2 (7 bases each). Germline values: CDR1 SGHRS, CDR2 YFSETQ. Trimming shortened V by 6 bases and J by 4 bases, and 17 bases separated the two germline ends. The CDR3 runs to 14 residues. CDR3 DNA: TGCGCCAGCATGGGGACAGCGGGGACGTACGAGCAGTACTTC. This codes for CASMGTAGTYEQYF.

This clonotype was detected only a few times. V and J are TRBV3-1 and TRBJ2-7; 12 bases fit TRBD2. The CDR3 consists of 18 residues. The trim removed 4 bases at V and 4 bases at J, leaving 14 bases unmatched. Looked up from germline, CDR1 is LGHDT and CDR2 is YNNKEL (reference sequence). The CDR3 is CASSPRTSGTFAVYEQYF. The CDR3 region has the DNA TGTGCCAGCAGCCCCCGGACTAGCGGGACCTTCGCGGTATACGAGCAGTACTTC.